This entry lists 3 T cell receptor beta chains sequenced from one sample in a study of tumor-infiltrating lymphocytes in primary liver carcinoma. The template, 500 ng total RNA, yielded TCR beta cDNA made with a constant-region primer. Three nested multiplex PCR rounds, a slightly modified ARM-PCR method, built the TCR beta libraries. The study ran its first two PCR rounds for approximately 10 cycles each, using TRBV1-TRBV30 forward primers and a C-beta reverse primer. Using its own MiXCR run on the multiplex PCR reads, TCRdb lists one record per CDR3 protein. This table has about 120,000 distinct CDR3 sequences, around 70% appearing once. From unsorted bulk tissue weighing 20-30 mg, DNA and RNA were co-extracted. Sequenced material: tumor-adjacent normal liver tissue. All receptors come from a woman aged 60-75 years with primary liver carcinoma and hepatitis B virus infection.

On this clonotype itself: This may be a read error: a much more frequent sequence differs by one nucleotide. CDR3 sequence (DNA): TGCGCCAGCAGCCGTGGGTCGATCTCCTACAATGGGCAGTTCTTC. This sequence encodes CASSRGSISYNGQFF. The V gene is TRBV5-1, the J gene TRBJ2-1; D gene uncertain. Germline-derived CDR1 and CDR2 are SGHRS and YFSETQ. The CDR3 sequence is 15 residues long. Filled out from reference TRBV5-1 and TRBJ2-1, the complete variable domain reads KAGVTQTPRYLIKTRGQQVTLSCSPISGHRSVSWYQQTPGQGLQFLFEYFSETQRNKGNFPGRFSGRQFSNSRSEMNVSTLELGDSALYLCASSRGSISYNGQFFGPGTRLTVL.

This clonotype was counted only a few times. One end of the junction does not line up with germline, which may come from a read error. For the CDR3, the DNA is TGTGCCAGCAGCCCTGCGGCTGGAGCTGGGAATGAGCGGTTCTTC. As protein: CASSPAAGAGNERFF. The rearrangement links TRBV11-3 to TRBJ2-1; D ambiguous. The germline V gene has CDR1 SGHNT and CDR2 YENEEA. The CDR3 is 15 residues long.

This clonotype showed up many times. The chain employs TRBV28 and TRBJ1-1; 7 positions agree with TRBD1. Germline CDR1 is MDHEN and CDR2 is SYDVKM. V lost 6 bases and J lost 5; bases outside the gene matches: 12. This CDR3 spans 15 amino acids. The CDR3 region has the DNA TGTGCCAGCAGGCGGGGGGGACAGCGGGTTACTGAAGCTTTCTTT. It specifies CASRRGGQRVTEAFF.